The entry that follows covers one TCR beta chain sequence. The sample is drawn from a study of T-cell memory formation after mild COVID-19. MiXCR, applied by TCRdb to the 5' RACE reads, yields one record per CDR3 protein. The data contain around 390,000 distinct CDR3 sequences, 16% of them seen just once; the ten biggest clones take up about a fifth. Looked up from germline, CDR1 is PRHDT and CDR2 is FYEKMQ (reference sequence). J was trimmed by 2 bases and V by 0 bases; bases with no gene match: 10. There are 20 residues in the CDR3. The chain has TRBV13 and TRBJ2-3, with 14 bases identical to TRBD2. The material sequenced was PBMCs or a T cell subset sorted from them (not recorded which). The receptor's source is a man aged 18 to 30 who had mild COVID-19 (a few samples of this study predate the infection). Cell type and time point are not known. This CDR3 reads CASSLGLTGLAGVLTDTQYF. The DNA for the CDR3 is TGTGCCAGCAGCTTAGGTCTTACGGGACTAGCGGGGGTACTCACAGATACGCAGTATTTT.